Below, 26 T cell receptor beta chains from the same sample are listed, as sequenced in a study of OX40 agonist ivuxolimab in advanced cancers. TCRdb's table, derived via immunoSEQ multiplex PCR, lists solely in-frame clones and lacks some. The data show more than 45,000 clones, 91% seen once. Source: CD4+ or CD8+ T cells sorted from blood, taken in a trial of the OX40 agonist ivuxolimab. The receptor set was obtained from an adult with an advanced solid tumor such as melanoma, head and neck, liver or kidney cancer.

This rearrangement joins TRBV27 to TRBJ2-1, with a tentative D call TRBD1 (6 bases). V was shortened by 1 base and J by 7 bases, with 17 bases between the two germline ends. Germline CDR1 and CDR2: MNHEY and SMNVEV (reference sequence). This CDR3 region has 16 residues. The CDR3 sequence is CASSLLGAPLLNEQFF. The CDR3 DNA sequence: TGTGCCAGCAGTTTATTGGGGGCCCCCCTGTTGAATGAGCAGTTCTTC.

The table lists this clone with a few counts. This sequence joins TRBV9 and TRBJ1-1, with 7 positions matching TRBD1. Per germline, CDR1 SGDLS and CDR2 YYNGEE. V lost 3 bases to trimming and J lost 5 bases; unmatched junction nucleotides: 13. CDR3 length: 16 residues. The CDR3 DNA sequence: TGTGCCAGCAGCGCCCCCCGGGGGCGCAGGGGGACTGAAGCTTTCTTT. Its protein product is CASSAPRGRRGTEAFF.

The chain employs TRBV6-1 and TRBJ1-5; TRBD1 might be the D (5 bases). V shed 2 bases and J shed 0 bases, with 14 bases lying between them. Looked up from germline, CDR1 is MNHNS and CDR2 is SASEGT. The CDR3 covers 17 residues. The CDR3 protein is CASSEFTGENSNQPQHF. Here the CDR3 DNA reads TGTGCCAGCAGTGAATTTACGGGGGAGAATAGCAATCAGCCCCAGCATTTT.

This chain connects TRBV7-9 to TRBJ2-5; D gene uncertain. The CDR3 spans 13 residues. V lost 1 base to trimming and J lost 2 bases, with 5 bases between them. Per germline, CDR1 SEHNR and CDR2 FQNEAQ (reference sequence). DNA for the CDR3: TGTGCCAGCAGCTTAGAAGTGCAAGAGACCCAGTACTTC. This codes for CASSLEVQETQYF.

This chain uses TRBV28 with TRBJ2-1, with TRBD1 matching over 12 bases. Looked up from germline, CDR1 is MDHEN and CDR2 is SYDVKM. After removal of 4 bases from V and 0 bases from J, the junction contained 4 bases not matched to a gene. This CDR3 comprises 17 residues. The CDR3 DNA is TGTGCCAGCAGTTCCCGGGACAGGGGGCTCTCCTACAATGAGCAGTTCTTC. Translated, it gives CASSSRDRGLSYNEQFF.

This chain joins TRBV27 and TRBJ1-3; D might be TRBD1 (5 bases). V lost 5 bases and J 0 bases, leaving 11 bases between the germline ends. The CDR3 consists of 15 residues. CDR1 is MNHEY, CDR2 SMNVEV, per germline (reference sequence). The CDR3 region is CASSIDSASGNTIYF. DNA for the CDR3: TGTGCCAGCAGTATCGACAGCGCCTCTGGAAACACCATATATTTT.

V gene TRBV5-6 combines with J gene TRBJ2-2, with unresolved D. Germline V CDR1 and CDR2: SGHDT, YYEEEE. CDR3 length: 16 residues. V was trimmed by 2 bases and J by 0 bases, leaving 11 bases between them. The CDR3, as DNA: TGTGCCAGCAGCTTTGAGGTGGCAACGAACACCGGGGAGCTGTTTTTT. This encodes CASSFEVATNTGELFF.

The chain has TRBV13 and TRBJ2-7; D not certain. The CDR3 runs to 13 residues. Trimming removed 5 bases from V and 2 bases from J, with 10 bases in between. Germline V gene sequence: CDR1 PRHDT, CDR2 FYEKMQ (reference sequence). CDR3 DNA: TGTGCCAGCAGCATTGGAACGCCCTACGAGCAGTACTTC. Encoded protein: CASSIGTPYEQYF.

The chain carries TRBV27 and TRBJ2-7; D may correspond to TRBD1 or TRBD2 (5 bases each). CDR1 is MNHEY, CDR2 SMNVEV, per germline (reference sequence). The CDR3 length is 17 residues. The V end was cut by 0 bases, the J end by 4 bases, with 19 bases between. CDR3 residues: CASSLSAAVVRGYEQYF. The CDR3 region has the DNA TGTGCCAGCAGTTTATCAGCCGCCGTGGTGAGGGGATACGAGCAGTACTTC.

This chain links TRBV9 with TRBJ2-5, with 7 bases fitting TRBD2. Germline V gene lookup returns CDR1 SGDLS and CDR2 YYNGEE. This CDR3 region has 17 residues. V dropped 0 bases and J dropped 5; count of bases not matched to a gene: 13. The CDR3 loop reads CASSVAERGPHLETQYF. CDR3 coding DNA: TGTGCCAGCAGCGTAGCCGAGCGGGGTCCCCACCTGGAGACCCAGTACTTC.

In its sample, this clone was seen a few times. The chain has TRBV4-1 and TRBJ2-1; possibly TRBD2 for D (7 bases). The CDR3 spans 16 residues. Trimming cost V 4 bases and J 9 bases, with 22 bases left between them. The germline V gene has CDR1 MGHRA and CDR2 YSYEKL. The CDR3 spells CASSLTRGGGLAEQFF. The CDR3 coding sequence is TGCGCCAGCAGCCTAACCAGGGGCGGGGGTTTGGCTGAGCAGTTCTTC.

The chain uses TRBV7-8 and TRBJ2-7, with D possibly TRBD2 on 6 matching bases. The CDR3 is 13 residues long. Looked up from germline, CDR1 is SGHVS and CDR2 is FQNEAQ. Trimming cost V 7 bases and J 2 bases, with 12 bases left between them. Here the CDR3 reads CASTHPGAYEQYF. CDR3 DNA sequence: TGTGCCAGCACCCACCCGGGAGCCTACGAGCAGTACTTC.

The chain joins TRBV7-9 to TRBJ2-3, with TRBD2 identical over 9 bases. In germline, CDR1 is SEHNR, CDR2 FQNEAQ (reference sequence). V dropped 6 bases and J dropped 2; count of bases not matched to a gene: 9. This CDR3 comprises 16 residues. The DNA for the CDR3 is TGTGCCAGCAGGGAGACTAGCGGCCCTTACACAGATACGCAGTATTTT. It is translated as CASRETSGPYTDTQYF.

The V call is TRBV7-9, the J call TRBJ2-7; 7 bases map to TRBD1. The CDR3 has 13 amino acids. Germline assignment: CDR1 SEHNR and CDR2 FQNEAQ (reference sequence). The J segment lost 3 bases and the V segment lost 5 bases, leaving 4 bases of the junction unmatched. CDR3 sequence: CASSGDRDYEQYF. The DNA for the CDR3 is TGTGCCAGCAGCGGGGACAGAGACTACGAGCAGTACTTC.

The CDR3 region is CASSERGLAGGPYEQYF. The CDR3 nucleotides are TGTGCCAGCAGTGAACGGGGACTAGCGGGAGGGCCATACGAGCAGTACTTC. The rearrangement joins TRBV25-1 to TRBJ2-7, with 16 bases that match TRBD2. This CDR3 contains 17 residues. V was clipped by 2 bases and J by 4 bases; unmatched bases: 5. Germline CDR1 MGHDK, CDR2 SYGVNS.

This sequence joins TRBV28 and TRBJ2-7; D call uncertain. This CDR3 is 15 amino acids long. Germline V gene lookup returns CDR1 MDHEN and CDR2 SYDVKM. V lost 5 bases and J lost 4, with 18 bases in between. The DNA of the CDR3 is TGTGCCAGCAGTCCCCTAGGTGAGCCATCATACGAGCAGTACTTC. Amino acid sequence: CASSPLGEPSYEQYF.

A few counts support this clone. This chain connects TRBV7-6 to TRBJ2-7, with TRBD1 matching 9 bases. CDR3 size: 15 residues. Germline V gene lookup returns CDR1 SGHVS and CDR2 FNYEAQ. The ends lost 1 base at V and 6 bases at J; junction bases unmatched: 7. Written as DNA, the CDR3 is TGTGCCAGCAGCTTAGTGGCACAGGGGGCGGGCGAGCAGTACTTC. Amino acids: CASSLVAQGAGEQYF.

This clone was recorded only once. The chain is built from TRBV4-1 and TRBJ2-5, with a tentative D call TRBD1 (5 bases). Near its end, the DNA agrees better with TRBJ2-7, so the J call may be wrong. The CDR3 runs 16 residues. Germline V gives CDR1 MGHRA, CDR2 YSYEKL. Here the CDR3 reads CASSQDIVDTGYEQYF. Written as DNA, the CDR3 is TGCGCCAGCAGCCAAGATATTGTGGACACGGGCTACGAGCAGTACTTC.

The chain employs TRBV7-7 and TRBJ2-3; D not resolved. There are 13 residues in the CDR3. Trimming left V 2 bases short and J 6 bases short, with 9 bases between. From germline, CDR1 is SSHAT and CDR2 FNYEAQ (reference sequence). The CDR3 nucleotides are TGTGCCAGCAGCTTACAAGTTTTCGATACGCAGTATTTT. Translation gives CASSLQVFDTQYF. Variable domain in full (rest from reference TRBV7-7 and TRBJ2-3): GAGVSQSPRYKVTKRGQDVTLRCDPISSHATLYWYQQALGQGPEFLTYFNYEAQPDKSGLPSDRFSAERPEGSISTLTIQRTEQRDSAMYRCASSLQVFDTQYFGPGTRLTVL.

V usage is TRBV4-2 and J usage is TRBJ2-7, with D perhaps matching TRBD2 (6 bases). CDR1 and CDR2 from the germline V gene are LGHNA and YNFKEQ. V was trimmed by 3 bases and J by 0 bases, leaving 12 bases between them. The CDR3 is made up of 15 amino acids. Here the CDR3 reads CASSQTGTYSYEQYF. CDR3 DNA: TGTGCCAGCAGCCAGACCGGGACTTACTCCTACGAGCAGTACTTC.

This chain uses TRBV28 with TRBJ2-5, with 7 bases identical to TRBD1. Germline V gene lookup returns CDR1 MDHEN and CDR2 SYDVKM. J was trimmed by 4 bases and V by 2 bases; bases with no gene match: 4. The CDR3 runs 14 residues. CDR3 amino acids: CASSLIQGRETQYF. CDR3 in DNA: TGTGCCAGCAGTTTAATACAGGGGAGAGAGACCCAGTACTTC.

The chain links TRBV7-9 to TRBJ2-4; maybe TRBD2 (6 bases). Germline V lookup: CDR1 SEHNR, CDR2 FQNEAQ (reference sequence). The CDR3 is made up of 12 amino acids. The V end lost 8 bases, the J end lost 6 bases, and 11 bases lay between the germline ends. As DNA, the CDR3 is TGTGCCAGCGTAGATAGCGGAAACATTCAGTACTTC. Translated: CASVDSGNIQYF.

J is TRBJ2-7 and V is TRBV5-1; 7 bases line up with TRBD1. The length of the CDR3 is 16 residues. Germline CDR1 reads SGHRS; CDR2 reads YFSETQ. V trimming: 3 bases; J trimming: 1 base; junction bases outside the gene matches: 10. The CDR3: CASSYPRQGVSYEQYF. DNA of the CDR3: TGCGCCAGCAGCTATCCTAGACAGGGAGTATCCTACGAGCAGTACTTC.

The V and J genes are TRBV30 and TRBJ1-5, with 10 bases matching TRBD1. J lost 7 bases, V lost 3 bases, and 6 bases had no gene match. This CDR3 has 14 residues. Germline V gives CDR1 GTSNPN, CDR2 SVGIG (reference sequence). This CDR3 is CAWSRTGGGQPQHF. CDR3 bases: TGTGCCTGGAGCCGGACAGGGGGTGGCCAGCCCCAGCATTTT. The complete variable domain, with remaining parts taken from reference TRBV30 and TRBJ1-5, reads SQTIHQWPATLVQPVGSPLSLECTVEGTSNPNLYWYRQAAGRGLQLLFYSVGIGQISSEVPQNLSASRPQDRQFILSSKKLLLSDSGFYLCAWSRTGGGQPQHFGDGTRLSIL.

This chain joins TRBV7-9 and TRBJ2-2, with 9 bases identical to TRBD1. CDR3 length: 16 amino acids. Trimming at V came to 4 bases and at J to 4 bases, leaving 7 bases not matched to a gene. The germline V gene encodes CDR1 SEHNR and CDR2 FQNEAQ (reference sequence). The CDR3 here is CASSSPGQGGTGELFF. The DNA of the CDR3 is TGTGCCAGCAGCTCCCCGGGACAGGGTGGCACCGGGGAGCTGTTTTTT.

The V call is TRBV19, the J call TRBJ2-1, with 8 bases matching TRBD2. The CDR3 consists of 18 residues. Germline V gene lookup returns CDR1 LNHDA and CDR2 SQIVND (reference sequence). V lost 5 bases to trimming and J lost 8 bases; unmatched junction nucleotides: 20. CDR3 nucleotide sequence: TGTGCCAGTAGTCTCAGCCCCGTGACTAGCGTGTTTTGGGATGAGCAGTTCTTC. It translates to CASSLSPVTSVFWDEQFF. Supplemented by reference TRBV19 and TRBJ2-1, the full variable domain reads DGGITQSPKYLFRKEGQNVTLSCEQNLNHDAMYWYRQDPGQGLRLIYYSQIVNDFQKGDIAEGYSVSREKKESFPLTVTSAQKNPTAFYLCASSLSPVTSVFWDEQFFGPGTRLTVL.